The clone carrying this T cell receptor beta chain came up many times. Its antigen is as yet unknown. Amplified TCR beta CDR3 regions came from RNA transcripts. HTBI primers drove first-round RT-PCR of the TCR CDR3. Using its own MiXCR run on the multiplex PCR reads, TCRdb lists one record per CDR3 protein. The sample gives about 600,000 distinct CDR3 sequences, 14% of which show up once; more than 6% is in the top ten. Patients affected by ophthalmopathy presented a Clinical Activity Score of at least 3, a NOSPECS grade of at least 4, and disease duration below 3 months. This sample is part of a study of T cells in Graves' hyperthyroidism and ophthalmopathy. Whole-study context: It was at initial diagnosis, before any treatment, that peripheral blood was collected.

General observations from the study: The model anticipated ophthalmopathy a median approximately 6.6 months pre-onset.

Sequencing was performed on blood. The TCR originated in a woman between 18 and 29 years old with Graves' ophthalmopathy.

The CDR3 loop reads CASSSRDRYYQPQHF. CDR3 nucleotide sequence: TGTGCCAGCAGTTCCCGGGACAGGTATTATCAGCCCCAGCATTTT. The rearrangement links TRBV7-8 to TRBJ1-5; 8 nucleotides align to TRBD1. Trimming removed 6 bases from V and 5 bases from J; junction bases left unmatched: 9. Germline-derived CDR1 and CDR2 are SGHVS and FQNEAQ. This CDR3 has 15 amino acids.